One and the same sample provided the 24 T cell receptor beta chains below, sequenced in a study of blood T cell repertoires in COVID-19. Generated by immunoSEQ multiplex PCR, the TCRdb table keeps only in-frame clones and is missing some. The sample has some 250,000 clones, around three quarters seen once; the top ten hold over 3%. The specimen was peripheral blood. All receptors come from a woman older than 75 with acute or convalescent COVID-19.

This rearrangement joins TRBV15 to TRBJ1-1; D uncertain. Trimming removed 1 base at V and 0 bases at J, with 6 bases between. The germline gives CDR1 LNHNV, CDR2 YYDKDF (reference sequence). The CDR3 has 14 amino acids. The CDR3 is CATSRGDMNTEAFF. As DNA, the CDR3 is TGTGCCACCAGCAGAGGCGATATGAACACTGAAGCTTTCTTT.

The chain has TRBV20-1 and TRBJ2-5, with D perhaps matching TRBD2 (6 bases). Trimming removed 7 bases from V and 4 bases from J, with 10 bases in between. This CDR3 contains 11 residues. Germline V gives CDR1 DFQATT, CDR2 SNEGSKA (reference sequence). The CDR3 loop is CSGRAGETQYF. For the CDR3, the DNA is TGCAGTGGGAGGGCTGGAGAGACCCAGTACTTC.

This chain uses TRBV29-1 with TRBJ1-5; 7 bases are shared with TRBD1. Losses at the gene ends were 4 bases for V and 6 bases for J; bases not matched to a gene: 6. In germline, CDR1 is SQVTM, CDR2 ANQGSEA. The CDR3 is 13 amino acids. In DNA form, the CDR3 reads TGCAGCGTTGGACAGGGTGGGAGTCAGCCCCAGCATTTT. Translated, it gives CSVGQGGSQPQHF.

The chain recombines TRBV5-6 with TRBJ2-5; TRBD1 matches at 7 bases. This CDR3 region has 14 residues. J was trimmed by 1 base and V by 2 bases; bases with no gene match: 2. Germline V gives CDR1 SGHDT, CDR2 YYEEEE. The CDR3 coding sequence is TGTGCCAGCAGCTTTCGACAGGGCCAAGAGACCCAGTACTTC. It translates to CASSFRQGQETQYF.

The chain employs TRBV2 and TRBJ2-3; TRBD2 is a possible D gene (5 bases). The length of the CDR3 is 16 residues. Per the germline V gene, CDR1 is SNHLY and CDR2 is FYNNEI. V was trimmed by 6 bases and J by 2 bases, leaving 18 bases between them. The CDR3 nucleotides read TGTGCCAGCAGCCGGGAATTAGCGTCCCACACAGATACGCAGTATTTT. Its translation is CASSRELASHTDTQYF.

In this sample, this clone turned up once. The J gene is TRBJ2-7, the V gene TRBV6-2 or TRBV6-3, with 12 bases aligning to TRBD2. The V gene end was trimmed by 4 bases and the J gene end by 5 bases; junction bases not matched to a gene: 9. Germline V gene sequence: CDR1 MNHEY, CDR2 SVGEGT. The CDR3 runs 16 residues. CDR3 residues: CASSSPLLAGGNEQYF. The CDR3 DNA reads TGTGCCAGCAGTTCTCCCCTCCTAGCGGGGGGGAACGAGCAGTACTTC.

This clone was counted only a few times. The chain couples TRBV5-4 to TRBJ1-2; 7 bases are a match to TRBD1. J gave up 2 bases and V 3 bases, and 1 base lay outside the gene matches. Germline CDR1 and CDR2: SGHNT and YYREEE (reference sequence). The CDR3 contains 13 residues. CDR3 amino acids: CASSSRGNYGYTF. DNA of the CDR3: TGTGCCAGCAGCTCCAGGGGGAACTATGGCTACACCTTC.

This sequence joins TRBV7-3 and TRBJ1-1; weak D call: TRBD1 (6 bases). V dropped 4 bases and J dropped 4 bases, with 10 bases sitting between them. The CDR3 contains 13 residues. Germline V gene data show CDR1 as SGHTA and CDR2 as FQGTGA. The CDR3 nucleotides are TGTGCCAGCAGCTCAGGACAGCGCACTGAAGCTTTCTTT. Protein: CASSSGQRTEAFF.

This CDR3 is CASRESAARSSYEQYF. CDR3 DNA: TGTGCCAGTAGGGAAAGTGCCGCTAGGAGCTCCTACGAGCAGTACTTC. This sequence joins TRBV19 and TRBJ2-7; the D is unclear. The CDR3 has 16 amino acids. V lost 6 bases and J 0 bases, leaving 18 bases between the germline ends. Germline V gene sequence: CDR1 LNHDA, CDR2 SQIVND (reference sequence).

V and J are TRBV5-1 and TRBJ1-6; D ambiguous. V dropped 0 bases and J dropped 9 bases, with 13 bases sitting between them. The CDR3 has 15 residues. Germline CDR1 and CDR2: SGHRS and YFSETQ. In DNA form, the CDR3 reads TGCGCCAGCAGCTTGGGGGTGACCTCGGGTTCACCCCTCCACTTT. Protein product: CASSLGVTSGSPLHF. Supplemented by reference TRBV5-1 and TRBJ1-6, the full variable domain reads KAGVTQTPRYLIKTRGQQVTLSCSPISGHRSVSWYQQTPGQGLQFLFEYFSETQRNKGNFPGRFSGRQFSNSRSEMNVSTLELGDSALYLCASSLGVTSGSPLHFGNGTRLTVT.

This chain joins TRBV23-1 and TRBJ2-2, with 9 nucleotides matching TRBD1. TRBV23-1 is filed as an ORF, its function uncertain. The CDR3 is 18 amino acids. Unmatched junction bases numbered 12, after V lost 3 bases and J lost 4 bases. The CDR3 sequence is CASSQKAGQGVGTGELFF. The DNA of the CDR3 is TGCGCCAGCAGTCAGAAGGCGGGACAGGGCGTAGGCACCGGGGAGCTGTTTTTT.

V usage is TRBV4-1 and J usage is TRBJ1-1, with D possibly TRBD1 on 6 matching bases. CDR1 and CDR2 from the germline V gene are MGHRA and YSYEKL. The ends were cut back, 1 base at V and 0 bases at J, with 12 bases in the middle. This CDR3 spans 16 amino acids. CDR3 residues: CASSQGPGQLNTEAFF. In DNA form, the CDR3 reads TGCGCCAGCAGCCAAGGTCCGGGACAACTGAACACTGAAGCTTTCTTT.

The rearrangement links TRBV7-9 to TRBJ2-5; 9 positions match TRBD2. This CDR3 is built from 15 residues. CDR1 SEHNR and CDR2 FQNEAQ come from the germline V gene (reference sequence). V was pared by 1 base and J by 3 bases, with 3 bases of the junction left unmatched. The CDR3 region is CASSLGAGGKETQYF. CDR3 sequence (DNA): TGTGCCAGCAGCTTAGGAGCGGGGGGTAAAGAGACCCAGTACTTC.

The chain links TRBV21-1 to TRBJ2-7; no check of the table's D call, TRBD2, against the DNA was made. TRBV21-1 is designated a pseudogene. The CDR3 totals 17 residues. Here the CDR3 reads CASSKASGSKWSYEQYF. Written as DNA, the CDR3 is TGTGCCAGCAGCAAGGCTAGCGGGAGTAAATGGTCCTACGAGCAGTACTTC.

The chain has TRBV6-5 and TRBJ2-3; no firm D call. V lost 4 bases, J lost 7 bases, and 18 bases lay in between. This CDR3 comprises 15 residues. CDR1 and CDR2 (germline): MNHEY, SVGAGI. CDR3 nucleotide sequence: TGTGCCAGCAGTTCCTCCTCAGTCGGAGCCAATACGCAGTATTTT. Its translation: CASSSSSVGANTQYF.

The chain combines TRBV12-3 or TRBV12-4 with TRBJ1-5; maybe TRBD1 (5 bases). Trimming pared 3 bases from V and 11 bases from J, leaving 14 bases between. This CDR3 has 13 residues. The CDR3 sequence is CASSLSGLGTQHF. The CDR3 region has the DNA TGTGCCAGCAGTTTGTCAGGGCTGGGCACCCAGCATTTT.

This chain links TRBV5-4 with TRBJ2-7, with 10 bases identical to TRBD1. The CDR3 totals 14 residues. Germline CDR1 SGHNT, CDR2 YYREEE (reference sequence). Trimming cost V 3 bases and J 0 bases; bases outside gene matches: 0. In DNA form, the CDR3 reads TGTGCCAGCAGCTGGGACAGGGGCTCCTACGAGCAGTACTTC. Its translation: CASSWDRGSYEQYF.

The V gene is TRBV6-6, the J gene TRBJ1-1; D might be TRBD1 (6 bases). The CDR3 spans 15 residues. V was cut by 6 bases and J by 5 bases, with 19 bases left in between. Germline loops: CDR1 MNHNY, CDR2 SVGAGI (reference sequence). This CDR3 reads CASRKEQGAGTEAFF. As DNA, the CDR3 is TGTGCCAGCAGGAAAGAACAGGGAGCGGGAACTGAAGCTTTCTTT.

Written as DNA, the CDR3 is TGTGCCAGCAGCTTGGGTGAACAGGGGCAGTACTTC. It translates to CASSLGEQGQYF. The V call is TRBV5-4, the J call TRBJ2-7; D may be TRBD1 (6 bases). The germline V gene encodes CDR1 SGHNT and CDR2 YYREEE (reference sequence). V lost 0 bases and J 9 bases, leaving 10 bases between the germline ends. This CDR3 is built from 12 residues. The complete variable domain, with remaining parts taken from reference TRBV5-4 and TRBJ2-7, reads ETGVTQSPTHLIKTRGQQVTLRCSSQSGHNTVSWYQQALGQGPQFIFQYYREEENGRGNFPPRFSGLQFPNYSSELNVNALELDDSALYLCASSLGEQGQYFGPGTRLTVT.

The chain is built from TRBV2 and TRBJ2-4; D is perhaps TRBD2 (5 bases). The CDR3 has 16 amino acids. Trimming shortened V by 0 bases and J by 5 bases, and 14 bases separated the two germline ends. Germline values: CDR1 SNHLY, CDR2 FYNNEI. CDR3 nucleotides: TGTGCCAGCAGTGAAGCCCGACGGGGAAGCCAAAACATTCAGTACTTC. This translates into CASSEARRGSQNIQYF.

The DNA of the CDR3 is TGTGCCAGCAGCACCGTCGTGGTAGCGGGTAGGGAGACCCAGTACTTC. This encodes CASSTVVVAGRETQYF. This rearrangement joins TRBV5-6 to TRBJ2-5, with 7 bases that match TRBD2. The CDR3 is 16 amino acids. With 4 bases clipped from V and 5 bases from J, the junction kept 14 bases outside the gene matches. Germline V CDR1 and CDR2: SGHDT, YYEEEE.

This clone has just one count. The chain employs TRBV7-9 and TRBJ1-4, with TRBD1 matching over 8 bases. The CDR3 runs 15 residues. V lost 6 bases and J lost 3; bases outside the gene matches: 6. Germline V gene sequence: CDR1 SEHNR, CDR2 FQNEAQ (reference sequence). This CDR3 reads CASRPWDRPNEKLFF. The CDR3, as DNA: TGTGCCAGCAGACCATGGGACAGGCCTAATGAAAAACTGTTTTTT.

The V gene is TRBV4-1, the J gene TRBJ2-6; 13 bases fit TRBD2. CDR3 size: 19 residues. Per germline, CDR1 MGHRA and CDR2 YSYEKL. The trim removed 0 bases at V and 0 bases at J, leaving 2 bases unmatched. This chain's CDR3 is CASSQEGLAGYSGANVLTF. CDR3 DNA sequence: TGCGCCAGCAGCCAAGAGGGACTAGCGGGATACTCTGGGGCCAACGTCCTGACTTTC.

This clone was picked up a small number of times. The chain recombines TRBV24-1 with TRBJ2-2, with 8 nucleotides matching TRBD1. Trimming removed 5 bases from V and 6 bases from J; junction bases left unmatched: 1. The germline gives CDR1 KGHDR, CDR2 SFDVKD. There are 13 residues in the CDR3. The CDR3 here is CATSGQGPGELFF. In nucleotides, the CDR3 is TGTGCCACCAGTGGACAGGGGCCCGGGGAGCTGTTTTTT.